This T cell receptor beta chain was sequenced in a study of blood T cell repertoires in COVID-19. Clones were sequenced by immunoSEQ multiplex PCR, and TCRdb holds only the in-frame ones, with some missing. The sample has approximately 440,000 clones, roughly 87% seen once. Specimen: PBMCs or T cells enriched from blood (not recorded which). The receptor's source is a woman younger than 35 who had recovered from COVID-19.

The CDR3 DNA follows: TGTGCCAGCAGCAGGACCAGGGAAAACACTGAAGCTTTCTTT. This sequence encodes CASSRTRENTEAFF. The chain joins TRBV5-4 to TRBJ1-1; the D gene is possibly TRBD1 (5 bases). The V gene's germline CDR1 is SGHNT and CDR2 YYREEE (reference sequence). The V end lost 4 bases, the J end lost 2 bases, and 12 bases lay between the germline ends. The CDR3 has 14 amino acids.